Listed below are T cell receptor beta chains from one sample, sequenced in a study of T cells after yellow fever vaccination. TCRdb reanalysed the 5' RACE reads using MiXCR and keeps one entry per CDR3 protein. The table lists 120,000 or so distinct CDR3 sequences, 8.9% of them singletons, with 40% in the top ten. Sequenced material: CD8+ T cells sorted from PBMCs, taken on the day of the yellow fever booster vaccination. The receptors were gathered from a young man who received the YFV17D yellow fever vaccine. The CDR3 runs from the conserved cysteine through the conserved F or W. A D gene is named only where the DNA matches it firmly. Rows may omit the clone size; those that give it use once, few, many or a size class.

cdr3_length j_call clone_size d_call v_call cdr3_nt cdr3_aa
13 TRBJ2-5 few . TRBV11-1 TGTGCCAGCAGCTTAAGGGGCAGGGAGACCCAGTACTTC CASSLRGRETQYF
16 TRBJ1-2 once TRBD1 TRBV20-1 TGCAGTGCCAGAAGTGCCGAACAGGGGGACGTGACTGGCTACACCTTC CSARSAEQGDVTGYTF
14 TRBJ1-6 . . TRBV4-1 TGCGCCAGCAGCCAAGGGCCGCAGAGTCTACCCCTCCACTTT CASSQGPQSLPLHF
13 TRBJ1-2 . TRBD1 TRBV29-1 TGCAGCGTTGATCCCCAGGGGGCACAGGGCTACACCTTC CSVDPQGAQGYTF
14 TRBJ2-1 . TRBD2 TRBV20-1 TGCAGTGCCGTGGGACTAGCGGGGTACAATGAGCAGTTCTTC CSAVGLAGYNEQFF
13 TRBJ1-6 . . TRBV6-5 TGTGCCAGCAGTTACTACCAGAATTCACCCCTCCACTTT CASSYYQNSPLHF
12 TRBJ2-1 many TRBD2 TRBV12-3/TRBV12-4 TGTGCCACCTCAGCGGGGCACAATGAGCAGTTCTTC CATSAGHNEQFF
13 TRBJ1-3 . . TRBV7-8 TGTGCCAGCGGGATCTACTCTGGAAACACCATATATTTT CASGIYSGNTIYF
18 TRBJ2-5 few TRBD1 TRBV14 TGTGCCAGCAGCCAAAATAGTTGGGACAGCATCCATCCGGAGACCCAGTACTTC CASSQNSWDSIHPETQYF
15 TRBJ2-3 . . TRBV4-1 TGCGCCAGCAGCCTGAGGCTGGACGGCACAGATACGCAGTATTTT CASSLRLDGTDTQYF
15 TRBJ2-3 . TRBD1 TRBV5-1 TGCGCCAGCAGCGTAATCGACAGGGGGAGAGATACGCAGTATTTT CASSVIDRGRDTQYF
14 TRBJ1-1 few . TRBV28 TGTGCCAGCATCCGGCAGCTCATGAACACTGAAGCTTTCTTT CASIRQLMNTEAFF
16 TRBJ1-1 many . TRBV28 TGTGCCAGCGTCCCGTGGGCTACGACCATGAACACTGAAGCTTTCTTT CASVPWATTMNTEAFF
17 TRBJ2-7 few . TRBV5-1 TGCGCCAGCAGCTTGGTGGGTATGGGACTGAGCTCCTACGAGCAGTACTTC CASSLVGMGLSSYEQYF
16 TRBJ2-7 few TRBD2 TRBV7-6 TGTGCCAGCAGCTTAGCGGGAGGGGCGCGTCCAAACGAGCAGTACTTC CASSLAGGARPNEQYF
15 TRBJ1-3 few TRBD1 TRBV29-1 TGCAGCGTCTCCCGGACAGGGGGTGGAAGAAACACCATATATTTT CSVSRTGGGRNTIYF
13 TRBJ2-1 few . TRBV19 TGTGCCAGTAGTACGGACTCCTACAATGAGCAGTTCTTC CASSTDSYNEQFF
13 TRBJ2-1 once . TRBV5-5 TGTGCCAGCATCCCCTCCCCTCGCGGTGAGCAGTTCTTC CASIPSPRGEQFF
12 TRBJ2-1 . . TRBV5-6 TGTGCCAGCAGTTACAGGGTGGATGAGCAGTTCTTC CASSYRVDEQFF
18 TRBJ2-1 . TRBD2 TRBV14 TGTGCCAGCAGCCACCCAAGGGTACTAGCGGAAGGATACAATGAGCAGTTCTTC CASSHPRVLAEGYNEQFF
14 TRBJ2-5 . . TRBV29-1 TGCAGCGTTGAAGGGGTCCGAGACCAAGAGACCCAGTACTTC CSVEGVRDQETQYF
12 TRBJ2-5 . . TRBV7-9 TGTGCCAGCGGGGGGTCCTCGGAGACCCAGTACTTC CASGGSSETQYF
17 TRBJ1-2 . . TRBV12-3/TRBV12-4 TGTGCCAGCACACCATCACCGGGCTATGGGGAAACCTATGGCTACACCTTC CASTPSPGYGETYGYTF
15 TRBJ2-3 few TRBD2 TRBV12-3/TRBV12-4 TGTGCCAGCAGTTTGCCCGGGGGGGCCCAAGATACGCAGTATTTT CASSLPGGAQDTQYF
15 TRBJ2-2 . TRBD1 TRBV28 TGTGCCAGCAGACGGGACAGGGGCAACACCGGGGAGCTGTTTTTT CASRRDRGNTGELFF
15 TRBJ2-3 . TRBD2 TRBV27 TGTGCCAGCAGTTACCTAGCGGGGTCGCGGGATACGCAGTATTTT CASSYLAGSRDTQYF
14 TRBJ2-1 many . TRBV7-9 TGTGCCACCGGCCCCTACCAGGGGCGCGATGAGCAGTTCTTC CATGPYQGRDEQFF
16 TRBJ2-2 many TRBD1 TRBV5-1 TGCGCCAGCAGCATCCGGGACAGGGGGTACACCGGGGAGCTGTTTTTT CASSIRDRGYTGELFF
12 TRBJ2-7 . . TRBV11-2 TGTGCCAGCAGCTTAGTGAGGACCGAGCAGTACTTC CASSLVRTEQYF
13 TRBJ1-2 few . TRBV7-8 TGTGCCAGCAGCTTAACGTCGAACTATGGCTACACCTTC CASSLTSNYGYTF
15 TRBJ2-5 . . TRBV2 TGTGCCAGCAGTGAATCGTGGGGGCCCCAAGAGACCCAGTACTTC CASSESWGPQETQYF
15 TRBJ2-7 . . TRBV29-1 TGCAGCGTTGAAGACCGGGACACCGGAATCTACGAGCAGTACTTC CSVEDRDTGIYEQYF
16 TRBJ2-2 few TRBD1 TRBV5-6 TGTGCCAGCAGCCCGGTGGACAGGGCGAACACCGGGGAGCTGTTTTTT CASSPVDRANTGELFF